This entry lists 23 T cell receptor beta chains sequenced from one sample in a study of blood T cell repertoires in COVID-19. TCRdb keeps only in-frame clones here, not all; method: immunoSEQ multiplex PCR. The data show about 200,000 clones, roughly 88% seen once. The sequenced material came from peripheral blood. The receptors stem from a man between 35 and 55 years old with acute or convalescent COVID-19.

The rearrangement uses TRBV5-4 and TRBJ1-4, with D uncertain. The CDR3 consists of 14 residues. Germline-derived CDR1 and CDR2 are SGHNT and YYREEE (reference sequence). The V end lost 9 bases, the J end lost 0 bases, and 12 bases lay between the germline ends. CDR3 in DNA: TGTGCCACCCCGGCGACATCAACTAATGAAAAACTGTTTTTT. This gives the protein CATPATSTNEKLFF. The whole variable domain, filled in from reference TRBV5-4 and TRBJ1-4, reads ETGVTQSPTHLIKTRGQQVTLRCSSQSGHNTVSWYQQALGQGPQFIFQYYREEENGRGNFPPRFSGLQFPNYSSELNVNALELDDSALYLCATPATSTNEKLFFGSGTQLSVL.

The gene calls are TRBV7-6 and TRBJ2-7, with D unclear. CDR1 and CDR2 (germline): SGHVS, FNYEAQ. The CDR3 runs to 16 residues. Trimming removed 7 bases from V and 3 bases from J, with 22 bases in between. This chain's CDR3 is CASKNAGTQNLYEQYF. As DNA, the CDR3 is TGTGCCAGCAAAAACGCTGGCACCCAGAACCTCTACGAGCAGTACTTC.

For the CDR3, the DNA is TGCAGTGCTGGTGGACTAGCGGGAGAGGCGAGCACAGATACGCAGTATTTT. Translation gives CSAGGLAGEASTDTQYF. The chain joins TRBV20-1 to TRBJ2-3; 13 bases are shared with TRBD2. This CDR3 has 17 amino acids. With V trimmed by 5 bases and J by 0 bases, 8 bases remained unmatched. The V gene's germline CDR1 is DFQATT and CDR2 SNEGSKA (reference sequence).

Here the CDR3 DNA reads TGTGCCAGCAGTTACAGAGCGGCAGAGACCCAGTACTTC. This encodes CASSYRAAETQYF. This chain connects TRBV6-5 to TRBJ2-5, with a possible D match to TRBD2 (5 bases). V was trimmed by 2 bases and J by 4 bases, leaving 8 bases between them. Germline V gives CDR1 MNHEY, CDR2 SVGAGI. The CDR3 spans 13 residues.

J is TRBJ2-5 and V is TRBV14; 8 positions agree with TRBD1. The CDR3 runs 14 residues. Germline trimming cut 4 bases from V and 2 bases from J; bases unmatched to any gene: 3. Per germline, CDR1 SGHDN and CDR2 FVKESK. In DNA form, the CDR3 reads TGTGCCAGCAGCCGGGACAGGTCACAAGAGACCCAGTACTTC. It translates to CASSRDRSQETQYF.

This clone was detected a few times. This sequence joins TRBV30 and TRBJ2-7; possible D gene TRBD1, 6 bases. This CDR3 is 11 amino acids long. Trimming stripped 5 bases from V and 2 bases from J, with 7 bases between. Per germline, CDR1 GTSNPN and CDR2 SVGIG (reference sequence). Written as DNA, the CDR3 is TGTGCCTGGCAGGGGACCTACGAGCAGTACTTC. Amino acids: CAWQGTYEQYF.

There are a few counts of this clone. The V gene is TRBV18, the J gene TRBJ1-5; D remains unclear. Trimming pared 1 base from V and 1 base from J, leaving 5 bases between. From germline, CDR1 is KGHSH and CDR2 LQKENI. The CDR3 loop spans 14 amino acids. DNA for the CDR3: TGTGCCAGCTCACCACGTCAAAGCAATCAGCCCCAGCATTTT. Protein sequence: CASSPRQSNQPQHF. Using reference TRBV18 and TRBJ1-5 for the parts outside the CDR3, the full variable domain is NAGVMQNPRHLVRRRGQEARLRCSPMKGHSHVYWYRQLPEEGLKFMVYLQKENIIDESGMPKERFSAEFPKEGPSILRIQQVVRGDSAAYFCASSPRQSNQPQHFGDGTRLSIL.

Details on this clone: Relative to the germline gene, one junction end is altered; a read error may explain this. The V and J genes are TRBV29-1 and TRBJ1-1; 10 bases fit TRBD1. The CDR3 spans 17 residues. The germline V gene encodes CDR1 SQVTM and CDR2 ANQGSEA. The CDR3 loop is CSAIPGTGAVWNAEAFF. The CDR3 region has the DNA TGCAGCGCTATACCCGGGACAGGGGCCGTTTGGAACGCTGAAGCTTTCTTT. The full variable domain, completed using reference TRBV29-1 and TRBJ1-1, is SAVISQKPSRDICQRGTSLTIQCQVDSQVTMMFWYRQQPGQSLTLIATANQGSEATYESGFVIDKFPISRPNLTFSTLTVSNMSPEDSSIYLCSAIPGTGAVWNAEAFFGQGTRLTVV.

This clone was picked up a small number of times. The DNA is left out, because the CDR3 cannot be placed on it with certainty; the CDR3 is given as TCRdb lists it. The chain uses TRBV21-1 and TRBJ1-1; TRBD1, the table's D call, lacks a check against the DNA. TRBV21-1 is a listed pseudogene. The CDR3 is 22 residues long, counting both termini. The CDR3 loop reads CASSKKGPFGTGSRGYDTEAFF.

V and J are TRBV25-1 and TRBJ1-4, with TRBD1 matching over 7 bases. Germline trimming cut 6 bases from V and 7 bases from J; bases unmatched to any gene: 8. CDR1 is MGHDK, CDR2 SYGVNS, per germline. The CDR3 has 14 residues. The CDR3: CASSGTDLSEKLFF. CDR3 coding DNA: TGTGCCAGCAGCGGGACAGACCTGAGTGAAAAACTGTTTTTT.

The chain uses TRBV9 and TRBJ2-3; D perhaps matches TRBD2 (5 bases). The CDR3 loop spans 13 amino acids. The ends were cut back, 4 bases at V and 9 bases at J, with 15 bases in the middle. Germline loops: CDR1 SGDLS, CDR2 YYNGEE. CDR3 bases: TGTGCCAGCAGCACTCCGGCCGGGGAGACGCAGTATTTT. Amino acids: CASSTPAGETQYF.

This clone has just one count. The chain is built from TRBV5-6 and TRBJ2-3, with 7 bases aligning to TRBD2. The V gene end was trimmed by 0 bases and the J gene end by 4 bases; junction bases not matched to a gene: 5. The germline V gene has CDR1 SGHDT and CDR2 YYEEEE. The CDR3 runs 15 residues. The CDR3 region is CASSLGLASSDTQYF. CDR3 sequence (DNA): TGTGCCAGCAGCTTGGGACTAGCATCGTCAGATACGCAGTATTTT.

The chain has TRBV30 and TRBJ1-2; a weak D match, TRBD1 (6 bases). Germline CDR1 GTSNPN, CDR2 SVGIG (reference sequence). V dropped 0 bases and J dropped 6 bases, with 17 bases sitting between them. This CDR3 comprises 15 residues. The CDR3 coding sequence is TGTGCCTGGAGTGTAAGAAGGGGGGGATCGGATGGCTACACCTTC. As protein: CAWSVRRGGSDGYTF. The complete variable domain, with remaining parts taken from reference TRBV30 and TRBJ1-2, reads SQTIHQWPATLVQPVGSPLSLECTVEGTSNPNLYWYRQAAGRGLQLLFYSVGIGQISSEVPQNLSASRPQDRQFILSSKKLLLSDSGFYLCAWSVRRGGSDGYTFGSGTRLTVV.

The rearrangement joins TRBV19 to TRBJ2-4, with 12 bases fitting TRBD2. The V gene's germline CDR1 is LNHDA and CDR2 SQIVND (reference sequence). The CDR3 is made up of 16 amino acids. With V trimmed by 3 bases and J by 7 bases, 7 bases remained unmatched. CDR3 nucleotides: TGTGCCAGTAGTATTAGACTAGCGGGAGAGGGGAACATTCAGTACTTC. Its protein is CASSIRLAGEGNIQYF.

CDR3 coding DNA: TGTGCCAGCAGTGACAGGGGGCATCCCTACGAGCAGTACTTC. Translation: CASSDRGHPYEQYF. The chain links TRBV4-2 to TRBJ2-7; TRBD1 matches at 10 bases. CDR3 length equals 14 residues. V shed 6 bases and J 2 bases; nucleotides not matched to a gene: 4. Germline CDR1 LGHNA, CDR2 YNFKEQ.

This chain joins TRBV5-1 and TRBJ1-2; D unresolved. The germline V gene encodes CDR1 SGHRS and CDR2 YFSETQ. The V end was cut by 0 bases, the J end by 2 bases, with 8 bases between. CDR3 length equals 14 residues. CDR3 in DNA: TGCGCCAGCAGCTTGGCCACACAGAACTATGGCTACACCTTC. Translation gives CASSLATQNYGYTF. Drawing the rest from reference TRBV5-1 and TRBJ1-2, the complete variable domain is KAGVTQTPRYLIKTRGQQVTLSCSPISGHRSVSWYQQTPGQGLQFLFEYFSETQRNKGNFPGRFSGRQFSNSRSEMNVSTLELGDSALYLCASSLATQNYGYTFGSGTRLTVV.

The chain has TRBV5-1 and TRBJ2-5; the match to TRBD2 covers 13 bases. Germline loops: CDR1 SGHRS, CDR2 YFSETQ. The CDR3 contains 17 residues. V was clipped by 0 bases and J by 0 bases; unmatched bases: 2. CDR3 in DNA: TGCGCCAGCAGCTTGGGAGGGACTAGCGGGGACCAAGAGACCCAGTACTTC. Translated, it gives CASSLGGTSGDQETQYF.

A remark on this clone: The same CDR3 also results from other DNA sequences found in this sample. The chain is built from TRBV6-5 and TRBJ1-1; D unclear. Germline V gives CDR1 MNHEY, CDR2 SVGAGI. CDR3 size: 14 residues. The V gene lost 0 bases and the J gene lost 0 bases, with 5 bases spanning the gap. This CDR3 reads CASSYSSVNTEAFF. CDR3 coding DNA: TGTGCCAGCAGTTACTCGAGTGTGAACACTGAAGCTTTCTTT.

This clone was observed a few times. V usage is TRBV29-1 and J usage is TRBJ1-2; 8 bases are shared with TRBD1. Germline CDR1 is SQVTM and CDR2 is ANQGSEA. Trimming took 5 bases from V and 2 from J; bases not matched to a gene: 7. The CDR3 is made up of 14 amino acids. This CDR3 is CSVTAGGSNYGYTF. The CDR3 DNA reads TGCAGCGTTACGGCAGGGGGCTCGAACTATGGCTACACCTTC.

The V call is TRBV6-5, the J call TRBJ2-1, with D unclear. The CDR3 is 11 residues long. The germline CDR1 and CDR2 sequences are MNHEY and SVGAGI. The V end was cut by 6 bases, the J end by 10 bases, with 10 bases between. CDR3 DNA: TGTGCCAGCAGCCGGAGTAAGGAGCAGTTCTTC. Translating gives CASSRSKEQFF.

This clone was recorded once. The CDR3 region has the DNA TGTGCCAGCAGCCTCTACAGCCCGGGACTAGCGGGAGGTTCAGTTGAGCAGTTCTTC. Encoded protein: CASSLYSPGLAGGSVEQFF. The chain carries TRBV3-1 (or the pseudogene TRBV3-2) and TRBJ2-1, with 15 bases aligning to TRBD2. The germline gives CDR1 LGHDT, CDR2 YNNKEL (reference sequence). Trimming cost V 4 bases and J 9 bases; bases outside gene matches: 16. The CDR3 runs to 19 residues.

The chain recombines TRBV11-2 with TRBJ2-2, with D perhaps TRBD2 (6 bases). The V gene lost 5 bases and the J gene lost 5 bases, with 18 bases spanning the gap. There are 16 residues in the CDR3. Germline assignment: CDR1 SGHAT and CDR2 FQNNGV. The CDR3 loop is CASSIAGTSVTGELFF. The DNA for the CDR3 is TGTGCCAGCAGCATTGCCGGGACTTCTGTTACCGGGGAGCTGTTTTTT.

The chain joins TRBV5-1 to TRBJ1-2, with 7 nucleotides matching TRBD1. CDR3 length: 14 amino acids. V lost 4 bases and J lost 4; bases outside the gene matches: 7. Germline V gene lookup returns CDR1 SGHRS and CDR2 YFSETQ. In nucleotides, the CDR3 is TGCGCCAGCAGCAACCCGGGACAGAGCTATGGCTACACCTTC. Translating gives CASSNPGQSYGYTF.